These T cell receptor beta chains were read from a single sample in a study of T-cell memory formation after mild COVID-19. MiXCR, run by TCRdb on the 5' RACE reads, gives a single entry per CDR3 protein. The table records about 190,000 distinct CDR3 sequences, about 18% of them present only once. The specimen was PBMCs or a T cell subset sorted from them (not recorded which). The receptor set was obtained from an adult woman who had mild COVID-19 (a few samples of this study predate the infection). Cell type and time point are not known. Each CDR3 is given with its conserved first and last residue. The order of the fields is D gene, clone size, V gene, J gene, CDR3 protein, CDR3 DNA. D genes are given only for firm matches. Size values are once, few and many counts, or a class for expanded clones, and some rows have none.

D gene: .; clone size: few; V gene: TRBV7-8; J gene: TRBJ1-5; CDR3 protein: CASSLGGGLAQHF; CDR3 DNA: TGTGCCAGCAGCTTAGGGGGGGGTCTGGCCCAGCATTTT
D gene: .; clone size: .; V gene: TRBV6-6; J gene: TRBJ2-3; CDR3 protein: CASSYPAAADTQYF; CDR3 DNA: TGTGCCAGCAGTTACCCCGCGGCTGCAGATACGCAGTATTTT
D gene: .; clone size: .; V gene: TRBV13; J gene: TRBJ2-3; CDR3 protein: CASSLRQVQLTDTQYF; CDR3 DNA: TGTGCCAGCAGCTTGCGCCAGGTTCAACTCACAGATACGCAGTATTTT
D gene: .; clone size: .; V gene: TRBV2; J gene: TRBJ2-5; CDR3 protein: CASDPIFGETQYF; CDR3 DNA: TGTGCCAGCGACCCTATCTTTGGAGAGACCCAGTACTTC
D gene: .; clone size: .; V gene: TRBV7-3; J gene: TRBJ2-3; CDR3 protein: CASNKGGLPTDTQYF; CDR3 DNA: TGTGCCAGCAACAAAGGGGGGCTCCCCACAGATACGCAGTATTTT
D gene: TRBD1; clone size: few; V gene: TRBV4-1; J gene: TRBJ1-5; CDR3 protein: CASSQGTGKGQPQHF; CDR3 DNA: TGCGCCAGCAGCCAAGGGACAGGTAAAGGTCAGCCCCAGCATTTT
D gene: .; clone size: few; V gene: TRBV15; J gene: TRBJ2-7; CDR3 protein: CATSRDGARGEQYF; CDR3 DNA: TGTGCCACCAGCAGAGATGGCGCCCGGGGCGAGCAGTACTTC
D gene: .; clone size: few; V gene: TRBV5-1; J gene: TRBJ2-1; CDR3 protein: CASSLKREQFF; CDR3 DNA: TGCGCCAGCAGCTTGAAAAGAGAGCAGTTCTTC
D gene: .; clone size: many; V gene: TRBV18; J gene: TRBJ2-3; CDR3 protein: CASSPAVRTDTQYF; CDR3 DNA: TGTGCCAGCTCACCGGCTGTTCGCACAGATACGCAGTATTTT
D gene: TRBD2; clone size: .; V gene: TRBV6-1; J gene: TRBJ2-3; CDR3 protein: CASSEGRLAGGPADTQYF; CDR3 DNA: TGTGCCAGCAGTGAAGGACGACTAGCGGGAGGGCCCGCAGATACGCAGTATTTT
D gene: .; clone size: .; V gene: TRBV20-1; J gene: TRBJ2-7; CDR3 protein: CSATAGYGYEQYF; CDR3 DNA: TGCAGTGCCACCGCGGGTTATGGCTACGAGCAGTACTTC
D gene: .; clone size: few; V gene: TRBV5-1; J gene: TRBJ2-1; CDR3 protein: CASSPRPVGSGEQFF; CDR3 DNA: TGCGCCAGCAGCCCCCGCCCCGTCGGGTCTGGTGAGCAGTTCTTC
D gene: .; clone size: few; V gene: TRBV5-4; J gene: TRBJ2-7; CDR3 protein: CASSLGLRTYEQYF; CDR3 DNA: TGTGCCAGCAGCTTGGGTCTCAGAACCTACGAGCAGTACTTC
D gene: .; clone size: .; V gene: TRBV2; J gene: TRBJ2-3; CDR3 protein: CASSVEGGSTDTQYF; CDR3 DNA: TGTGCCAGCAGTGTCGAGGGGGGAAGCACAGATACGCAGTATTTT
D gene: TRBD2; clone size: few; V gene: TRBV20-1; J gene: TRBJ2-3; CDR3 protein: CSARDQIAGGRGTQYF; CDR3 DNA: TGCAGTGCCCGCGACCAAATAGCGGGGGGGAGGGGTACGCAGTATTTT
D gene: .; clone size: .; V gene: TRBV5-1; J gene: TRBJ1-2; CDR3 protein: CASSPGLINYGYTF; CDR3 DNA: TGCGCCAGCAGCCCCGGATTAATCAACTATGGCTACACCTTC
D gene: .; clone size: .; V gene: TRBV4-2; J gene: TRBJ2-3; CDR3 protein: CASSPQAEAPDTQYF; CDR3 DNA: TGTGCCAGCAGCCCCCAGGCGGAGGCCCCAGATACGCAGTATTTT
D gene: TRBD1; clone size: .; V gene: TRBV5-1; J gene: TRBJ2-1; CDR3 protein: CASSYDREGVF; CDR3 DNA: TGCGCCAGCAGCTATGACAGGGAAGGGGTCTTC
D gene: TRBD1; clone size: few; V gene: TRBV5-5; J gene: TRBJ1-2; CDR3 protein: CASSLDPPGQAIYGYTF; CDR3 DNA: TGTGCCAGCAGCTTGGATCCTCCGGGACAGGCAATCTATGGCTACACCTTC
D gene: .; clone size: few; V gene: TRBV9; J gene: TRBJ2-5; CDR3 protein: CASRGIIQETQYF; CDR3 DNA: TGTGCCAGCAGAGGGATCATTCAAGAGACCCAGTACTTC